The text below deals with one TCR beta chain. These data come from a study of T cells in Graves' hyperthyroidism and ophthalmopathy. CDR1 and CDR2 from the germline V gene are SEHNR and FQNEAQ (reference sequence). Trimming took 3 bases from V and 9 from J, leaving 12 bases between them. CDR3 length: 14 amino acids. Amplification targeted TCR beta CDR3 regions from RNA transcripts. The HTBI set primed first-round TCR CDR3 RT-PCR. TCRdb re-called the multiplex PCR reads with MiXCR, one entry per CDR3 protein. In the table there are a few hundred thousand distinct CDR3 sequences, about 25% of which are singletons.

Sequences were obtained from blood. The chain has TRBV7-9 and TRBJ1-6, with a possible D match to TRBD1 (5 bases). This sequence was found in a man between 45 and 60 years old with Graves' hyperthyroidism. CDR3: CASSFEGPGSPLHF. DNA of the CDR3: TGTGCCAGCAGCTTTGAGGGACCGGGTTCACCCCTCCACTTT.